This section outlines one T cell receptor (beta chain) sequence together with its context. Other DNA sequences in the sample encode the same CDR3. Per the original methods: Junction-only immunoSEQ data arrived without quality scores, meaning filtering differed. Measured with immunoSEQ multiplex PCR; TCRdb has only the in-frame clones, and not every one. D and trimming were read from the DNA, whereas the V and J calls and clone size are those reported in that table. There are about 320,000 clones in the sample; roughly 87% occur only once, and roughly 17% lies in the top ten. The data derive from a study of shared clonotypes between healthy human individuals. Study information: In total, the donors were a couple of women and three men aged 18 to 49.

Germline CDR1 and CDR2: ENHRY and SYGVKD. The germline V and J ends were trimmed by 2 bases and 3 bases, with 8 bases remaining between them. There are 14 residues in the CDR3. The chain combines TRBV10-3 with TRBJ1-5; a possible D gene is TRBD1 (5 bases). Sequenced material: memory CD8+ T cells sorted from blood. Noted subset: CD45RO+ cells pooled with CCR7-negative TemRA cells. The sequence derives from a man aged 18 to 35 in good health. In DNA, the CDR3 is TGTGCCATCAGTGAGCCGGGGGTCAATCAGCCCCAGCATTTT. Protein: CAISEPGVNQPQHF.